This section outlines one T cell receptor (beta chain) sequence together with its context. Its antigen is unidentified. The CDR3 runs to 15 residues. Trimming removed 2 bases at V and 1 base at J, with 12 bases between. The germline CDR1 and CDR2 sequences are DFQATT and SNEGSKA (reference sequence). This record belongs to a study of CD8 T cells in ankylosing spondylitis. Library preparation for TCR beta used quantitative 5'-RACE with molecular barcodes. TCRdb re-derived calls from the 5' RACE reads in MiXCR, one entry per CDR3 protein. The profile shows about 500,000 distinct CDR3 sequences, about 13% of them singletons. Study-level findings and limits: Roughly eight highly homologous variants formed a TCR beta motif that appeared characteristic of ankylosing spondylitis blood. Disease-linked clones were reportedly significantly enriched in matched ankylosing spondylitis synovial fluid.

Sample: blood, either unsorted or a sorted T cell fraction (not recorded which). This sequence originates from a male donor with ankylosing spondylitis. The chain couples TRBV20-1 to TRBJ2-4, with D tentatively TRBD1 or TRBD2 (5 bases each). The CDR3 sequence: CSARPWGWAKNIQYF. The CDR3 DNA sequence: TGCAGTGCTAGACCTTGGGGGTGGGCCAAAAACATTCAGTACTTC.